This TCR beta chain was sequenced during a study of cytomegalovirus exposure and HLA in healthy donors (TCRdb year 2017). Regarding the research as a whole: An earlier analysis of 550 to 700 of the donors reported about 290 Gb of sequence data and 120 million or so unique TCR beta sequences from 190 million or so T cells. Donor age, sex, ethnicity and CMV serostatus were compiled alongside the repertoire data. Genome-wide SNP genotypes for about 60% of the roughly 700 donors were used in a later genetic analysis, which treated that subset as a discovery cohort. Rather than using new phenotypic data, the later analysis identified candidate immune exposures from TCR beta sequences and from how often those sequences occurred across donors. Among the roughly 430 genotyped donors, around 81% belonged to the genetic ancestry cluster associated with self-reported Caucasian donors. In addition to the first cohort of roughly 670 subjects, a separate validation cohort of about 120 different subjects was used. Approximately 300 gigabases of sequencing data and around 87 million unique TCR sequences were included in an early release covering about 600 HLA-typed donors. To predict cytomegalovirus infection status, the study combined high-throughput TCR immunosequencing, statistical association of individual TCRs with disease status, and machine learning. To decide whether each TCR beta V gene segment behaved as functional or pseudogenic, an earlier analysis of 587 of the donors relied on high-throughput TCR beta sequencing. Typing coverage differed by locus: A, B, C, DRB1 and DQB1 were typed in about 620-640 donors, DQA1 in roughly 510, DPA1 in some 600, and DPB1 in roughly 470. All discovery cohort repertoires had been generated using a single sequencing platform. A later analysis re-examined previously published TCR beta repertoires from just over 650 donors and added high-resolution HLA genotyping to investigate patterns of TCR occurrence. HLA typing included class I and class II loci at four-digit resolution. Among some 400 genotyped donors of the cohort, an average of around 240,000 unique TCR beta nucleotide sequences were sequenced per donor, 15% to 20% of them non-productive. The T cell repertoires of 666 subjects were profiled by immunosequencing and related to cytomegalovirus serostatus. The study was designed to test whether signatures of past pathogen exposure could be identified by cataloging public T cell receptors. About 5 DR-DQ haplotypes were handled as single units for association and clustering, since linkage in the cohort was strong. Results the study describes overall, beyond this receptor: Immune exposure information for the cohort was limited to CMV serostatus. The 87-base-pair reads could not distinguish some IMGT-functional V segments, including TRBV6-2 and TRBV6-3, so those segments were excluded. In a later analysis, several top co-occurrence clusters were reported to appear linked to parvovirus B19, influenza, CMV and Epstein-Barr virus. A later genetic analysis reported fewer N-insertions in productive TCRs among donors in an Asian-associated ancestry cluster than the roughly 720-donor mean. Specific HLA alleles were associated with 15,000 to 20,000 TCR beta sequences at a false discovery rate of 0.05 in a later analysis. Presence/absence analyses assumed roughly uniform sequencing depth across donors, an assumption that may not hold. A later analysis found that TCR association rates varied across HLA loci, with DRB1 alleles showing the most associated TCRs and HLA-C alleles the fewest. When HLA alleles, especially DR and DQ, strongly co-occurred, attributing TCR associations to individual alleles was difficult. In a later analysis, HLA-associated TCR beta chains were found to be more clonally expanded and to have lower generation probabilities than equally common non-associated chains. It was suggested by the authors that the approach could potentially be generalized to other disease states and immunological phenotypes. The study gave a list of roughly 150 TCR beta chains associated with cytomegalovirus. Roughly 17 rarely observed V segments, including chromosome 9 orphons, were excluded from the earlier analysis of some 590 of the donors because counts were too low. A further reported finding was that TCR beta sequences accurately predicted the HLA-A and HLA-B alleles for most subjects in the first cohort. In vitro tests confirmed that a few of the cytomegalovirus-associated TCR beta chains recognize cytomegalovirus antigens. Linkage disequilibrium might explain the correlated functional status among segregating V segments, but an unknown experimental factor could not be excluded. Most TCR sequences were seen in very few donors, while some public TCRs were found in many individuals. In an earlier analysis of about 550 of the donors, most TCR beta V segments were observed in productive rearrangements about 90% or about 30% of the time, broadly matching IMGT annotations. In this cohort, only TCR beta chains were sequenced, and detectable features were limited by the absence of alpha or paired-chain data. A cluster of highly shared sequence variants was judged likely to represent a technical artifact of the sequencing pipeline. The classifier was reported to diagnose cytomegalovirus status with high specificity and sensitivity in both the original cohort and the validation cohort. Most CMV-associated TCR beta chains appeared to be HLA-restricted in a later analysis, and the HLA associations seemed to be driven largely by CMV exposure. V-gene and J-gene trimming of TCR beta chains was associated with a missense DCLRE1C variant in a later genetic analysis, and the association was replicated in an independent cohort. Because HLA typing was unavailable for some donors at each locus, only the typed subset was used in association tests.

The cohort consisted of 600 or so healthy bone marrow donors. At the time of sampling, every cohort member was nominally healthy, though immune exposures that went unrecorded were likely present. The donor tested CMV seropositive and was one of the 289 seropositive cohort members. Every donor gave a peripheral blood sample, and the peripheral blood mononuclear cells from that sample were used for TCR beta sequencing. The Qiagen DNeasy Blood Extraction Kit was used to extract genomic DNA from the blood cell samples. About this clone itself: Its antigen has not been determined. There are no base qualities to consult, and no much larger clone falls within one base.

The receptor library was made with the immunoSEQ multiplex PCR assay. A mixture of 60 forward primers for TCR Vbeta segments and 13 reverse primers for TCR Jbeta segments was used in the multiplex PCR. A multiplex PCR assay on genomic DNA amplified the CDR3 region of rearranged TCR beta genes. On the Illumina HiSeq System, the amplified TCR beta libraries were sequenced as 87-base-pair reads. The paper's data handling went like this. A later analysis counted about 80 million unique TCR beta chains across the approximately 700 repertoires, and around 9.9 million of these chains were shared by at least two donors. To remove PCR and sequencing errors, raw reads were error-corrected and collapsed into unique sequences using a nearest-neighbor algorithm that merged closely related sequences. To assign V, D and J gene segments, CDR3 sequences were aligned to IMGT reference sequences. For a sequence to be retained, a match of at least six nucleotides was required to both a V gene segment and a J gene segment. Rearrangements were called productive when the CDR3 lacked stop codons and stayed in frame with V and J; all others were non-productive. CDR3 was defined according to IMGT convention as the region running from the second conserved V-encoded cysteine to the conserved J-encoded phenylalanine. In an earlier analysis of approximately 590 of the donors, sequences lacking an unambiguous match to a single V gene segment were excluded. In an earlier analysis of some 590 of the donors, V segments were called functional above 56.7% productive rearrangements and were called segregating when the between-donor standard deviation exceeded 5%. A statistical classification framework was built to diagnose cytomegalovirus status from the catalog of TCR beta chain sequences. V and J gene assignment, in a later analysis, came from comparing TCR nucleotide sequences with IMGT/GENE-DB human TR gene sequences. Using the TCRdist pipeline, a later analysis assigned CDR3 sequences along with most-parsimonious VDJ recombination scenarios. In a later analysis, every TCR beta chain was defined by the combination of its CDR3 amino acid sequence and its V-gene family, and reads without a unique V-gene family were dropped. A later analysis removed over 500 highly shared, low-generation-probability nucleotide sequences to deal with suspected cross-contamination and a sequencing artifact. A later analysis calculated a clonal expansion index for each public chain from normalized within-repertoire ranks of inferred template counts. A later analysis computed generation probabilities with a VDJ recombination model fitted to out-of-frame rearrangements, and checked the results against IGoR. In a later analysis, hypergeometric tests were used to score TCR-TCR, TCR-HLA and TCR-CMV co-occurrence, with a repertoire-size bias correction applied to TCR pairs. False discovery rates were estimated in a later analysis by permuting HLA or CMV assignments 20 times. A later analysis grouped co-occurring TCRs with DBSCAN, adding TCRdist sequence similarity when clustering within HLA-allele-positive subsets. For co-occurrence clustering, repertoires with fewer than 30,000 or more than 120,000 public chains were excluded, along with five or six repertoires with anomalous nucleotide sharing. What TCRdb holds here is the immuneACCESS table cut down to in-frame rearrangements. Part of the clones is not present; checked against another copy, under half of the missing clones reflect an unresolved V gene, and the others are unexplained. V, J and clone size are those of that table, while D and trimming were read from the DNA. This sample is represented by some 180,000 clones; more than 75% of them were singletons. The ten largest clonotypes hold about 2.5% of the sample.

V was cut back by 4 bases and J by 0 bases, leaving a gap of 10 bases between them. The germline V gene (reference sequence) yields MNHEY for CDR1 and SMNVEV for CDR2. The CDR3 runs 15 residues from the cysteine to the phenylalanine. Just CDR3 DNA is preserved here, 45 bases in frame from base 1. Sequences were obtained from PBMCs. The sequence links TRBV27 to TRBJ1-5, with the identity of the D gene unclear. This TCR came from a woman in her thirties in good health and CMV-seropositive. The CDR3 sequence is CASSSPRDSNQPQHF. In nucleotide form, the sequence is TGTGCCAGCAGTTCCCCGCGAGATAGCAATCAGCCCCAGCATTTT.